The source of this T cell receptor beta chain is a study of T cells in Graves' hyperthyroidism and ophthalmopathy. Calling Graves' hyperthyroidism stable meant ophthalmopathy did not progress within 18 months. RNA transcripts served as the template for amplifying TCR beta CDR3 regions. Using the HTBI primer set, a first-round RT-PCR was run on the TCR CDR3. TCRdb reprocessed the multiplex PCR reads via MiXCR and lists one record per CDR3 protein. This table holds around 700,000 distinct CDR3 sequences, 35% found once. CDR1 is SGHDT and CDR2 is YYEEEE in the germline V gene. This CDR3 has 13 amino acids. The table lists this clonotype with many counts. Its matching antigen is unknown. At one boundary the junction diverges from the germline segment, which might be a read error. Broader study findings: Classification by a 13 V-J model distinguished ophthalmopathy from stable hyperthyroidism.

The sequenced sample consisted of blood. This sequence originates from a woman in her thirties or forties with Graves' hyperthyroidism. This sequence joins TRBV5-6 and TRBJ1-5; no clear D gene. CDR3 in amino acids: CASSLVGYQPQHF. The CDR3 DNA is TGCGCCAGCAGCTTGGTCGGGTATCAGCCCCAGCATTTT.